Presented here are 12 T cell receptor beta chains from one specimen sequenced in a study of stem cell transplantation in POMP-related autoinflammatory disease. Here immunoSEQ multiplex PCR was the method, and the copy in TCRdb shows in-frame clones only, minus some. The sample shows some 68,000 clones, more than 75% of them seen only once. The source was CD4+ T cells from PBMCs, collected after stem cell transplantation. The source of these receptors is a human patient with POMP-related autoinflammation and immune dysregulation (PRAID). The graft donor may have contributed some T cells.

The CDR3: CASSPEKGNQPQHF. The CDR3 DNA follows: TGTGCCAGCTCCCCCGAAAAGGGCAATCAGCCCCAGCATTTT. This chain uses TRBV18 with TRBJ1-5; unclear D gene. The ends were cut back, 6 bases at V and 2 bases at J, with 11 bases in the middle. The CDR3 runs to 14 residues. Germline V CDR1 and CDR2: KGHSH, LQKENI.

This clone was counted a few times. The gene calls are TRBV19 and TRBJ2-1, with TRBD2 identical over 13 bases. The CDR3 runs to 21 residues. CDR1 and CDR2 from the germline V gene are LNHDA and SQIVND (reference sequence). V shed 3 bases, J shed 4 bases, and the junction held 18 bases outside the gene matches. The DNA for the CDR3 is TGTGCCAGTAGTATTGGTTGGGGTGGACTAGCGGGGGCTTCCCTTTACAATGAGCAGTTCTTC. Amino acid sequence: CASSIGWGGLAGASLYNEQFF.

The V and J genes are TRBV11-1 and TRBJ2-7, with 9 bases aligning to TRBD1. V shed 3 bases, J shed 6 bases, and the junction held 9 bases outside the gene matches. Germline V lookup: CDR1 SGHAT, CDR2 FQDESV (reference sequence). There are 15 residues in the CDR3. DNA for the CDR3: TGTGCCAGCAGCTTCGGGTTGACAGGGGGTTCCGAGCAGTACTTC. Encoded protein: CASSFGLTGGSEQYF.

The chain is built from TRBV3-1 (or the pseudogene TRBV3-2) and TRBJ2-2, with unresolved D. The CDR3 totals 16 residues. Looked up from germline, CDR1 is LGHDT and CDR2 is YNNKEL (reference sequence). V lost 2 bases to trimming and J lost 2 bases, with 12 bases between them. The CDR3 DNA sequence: TGTGCCAGCAGCCAAAGCCTTGTCACTAACACCGGGGAGCTGTTTTTT. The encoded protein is CASSQSLVTNTGELFF.

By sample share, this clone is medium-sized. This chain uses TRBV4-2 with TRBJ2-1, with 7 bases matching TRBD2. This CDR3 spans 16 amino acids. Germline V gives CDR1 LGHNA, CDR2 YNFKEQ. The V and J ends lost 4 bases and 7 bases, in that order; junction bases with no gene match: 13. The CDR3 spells CASSLQGREGRNEQFF. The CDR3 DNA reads TGTGCCAGCAGCCTACAAGGCAGGGAGGGCCGGAATGAGCAGTTCTTC.

The CDR3 sequence is CAWSFWTGYTGELFF. The CDR3 nucleotides read TGTGCCTGGAGTTTCTGGACAGGATACACCGGGGAGCTGTTTTTT. This chain links TRBV30 with TRBJ2-2, with 7 nucleotides matching TRBD1. The ends lost 2 bases at V and 3 bases at J; junction bases unmatched: 6. Per germline, CDR1 GTSNPN and CDR2 SVGIG (reference sequence). The CDR3 loop spans 15 amino acids.

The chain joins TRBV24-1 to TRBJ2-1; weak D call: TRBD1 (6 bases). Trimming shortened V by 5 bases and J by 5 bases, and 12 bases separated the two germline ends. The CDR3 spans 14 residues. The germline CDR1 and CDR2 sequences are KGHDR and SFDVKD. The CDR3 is CATSVIGGNNEQFF. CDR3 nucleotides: TGTGCCACCAGTGTGATAGGGGGAAACAATGAGCAGTTCTTC.

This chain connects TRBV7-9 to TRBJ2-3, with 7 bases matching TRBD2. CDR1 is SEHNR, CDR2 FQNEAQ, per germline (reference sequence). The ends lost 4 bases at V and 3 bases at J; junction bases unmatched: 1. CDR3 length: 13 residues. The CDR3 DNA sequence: TGTGCCAGCAGCTCCGGGGGGACAGATACGCAGTATTTT. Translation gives CASSSGGTDTQYF.

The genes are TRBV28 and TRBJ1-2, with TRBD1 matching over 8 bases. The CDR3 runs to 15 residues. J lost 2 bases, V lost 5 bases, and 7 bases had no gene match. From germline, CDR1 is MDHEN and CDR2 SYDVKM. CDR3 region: CASSAIRGLNYGYTF. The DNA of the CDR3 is TGTGCCAGCAGTGCCATCAGGGGGCTCAACTATGGCTACACCTTC.

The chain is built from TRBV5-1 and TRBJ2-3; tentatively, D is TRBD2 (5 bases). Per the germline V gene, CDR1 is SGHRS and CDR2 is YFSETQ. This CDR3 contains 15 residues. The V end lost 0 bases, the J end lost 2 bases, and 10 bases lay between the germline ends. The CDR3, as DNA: TGCGCCAGCAGCTTGGCGGGGATAATCACAGATACGCAGTATTTT. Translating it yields CASSLAGIITDTQYF.

For the CDR3, the DNA is TGTGCCAGCAGTTACTCCGACTCCTATGGCTACACCTTC. Translation gives CASSYSDSYGYTF. The chain uses TRBV6-5 and TRBJ1-2; D not certain. The CDR3 extends over 13 amino acids. The germline V gene encodes CDR1 MNHEY and CDR2 SVGAGI. V was pared by 0 bases and J by 4 bases, with 6 bases between.

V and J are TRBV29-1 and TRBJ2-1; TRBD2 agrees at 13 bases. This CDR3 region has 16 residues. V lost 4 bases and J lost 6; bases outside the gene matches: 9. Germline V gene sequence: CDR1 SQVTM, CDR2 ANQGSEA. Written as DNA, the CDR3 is TGCAGCGTTGGGAACGGACTAGCGGGAGTAGGCAATGAGCAGTTCTTC. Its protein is CSVGNGLAGVGNEQFF.